This T cell receptor (beta chain) was identified during a study of shared clonotypes between healthy human individuals. Sequencing was performed with immunoSEQ multiplex PCR; in TCRdb, only in-frame clones are kept and a portion is missing. Of about 2.4 million clones listed, around nine tenths are singletons. CDR3 size: 16 residues. Germline CDR1 and CDR2: MNHNS and SASEGT. V shed 0 bases and J shed 5 bases, with 16 bases lying between them. The specimen sequenced was naive CD4+ T cells sorted from blood. Subset in this sample: CD45RA+ positively selected. The genes are TRBV6-1 and TRBJ1-2, with D perhaps TRBD1 (5 bases). The TCR was taken from a man aged 18 to 29 in good health. In DNA, the CDR3 is TGTGCCAGCAGTGAAGCGGCAGGCAAGCAGGGTTATGGCTACACCTTC. Translation gives CASSEAAGKQGYGYTF.